The sample holds a few counts of the clone carrying this T cell receptor beta chain. This specimen comes from a study of identical twins. V lost 5 bases and J lost 0, with 16 bases in between. The CDR3 is made up of 16 amino acids. Germline V gene sequence: CDR1 MNHEY, CDR2 SMNVEV (reference sequence). TCRdb reanalysed the 5' RACE reads using MiXCR and keeps one entry per CDR3 protein. Among around 1.7 million distinct CDR3 sequences listed, more than 30% were seen once. The clonotype was recovered from a newborn girl in good health. The sequencing input was cord blood. V is TRBV27 and J is TRBJ1-1, with a possible D match to TRBD1 (5 bases). CDR3 loop: CASSPPGRGVNTEAFF. The CDR3 nucleotides are TGTGCCAGCAGTCCCCCCGGCAGAGGGGTGAACACTGAAGCTTTCTTT.